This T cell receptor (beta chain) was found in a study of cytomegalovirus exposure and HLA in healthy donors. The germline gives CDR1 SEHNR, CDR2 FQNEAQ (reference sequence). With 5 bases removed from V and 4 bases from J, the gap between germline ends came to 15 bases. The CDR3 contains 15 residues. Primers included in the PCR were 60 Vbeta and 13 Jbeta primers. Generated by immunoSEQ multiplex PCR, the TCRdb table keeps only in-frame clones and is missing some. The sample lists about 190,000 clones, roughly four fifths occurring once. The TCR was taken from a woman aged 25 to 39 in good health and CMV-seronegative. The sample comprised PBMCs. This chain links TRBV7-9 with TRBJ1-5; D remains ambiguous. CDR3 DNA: TGTGCCAGCAGCCTCTTTGGGCTCGATAATCAGCCCCAGCATTTT. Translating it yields CASSLFGLDNQPQHF.